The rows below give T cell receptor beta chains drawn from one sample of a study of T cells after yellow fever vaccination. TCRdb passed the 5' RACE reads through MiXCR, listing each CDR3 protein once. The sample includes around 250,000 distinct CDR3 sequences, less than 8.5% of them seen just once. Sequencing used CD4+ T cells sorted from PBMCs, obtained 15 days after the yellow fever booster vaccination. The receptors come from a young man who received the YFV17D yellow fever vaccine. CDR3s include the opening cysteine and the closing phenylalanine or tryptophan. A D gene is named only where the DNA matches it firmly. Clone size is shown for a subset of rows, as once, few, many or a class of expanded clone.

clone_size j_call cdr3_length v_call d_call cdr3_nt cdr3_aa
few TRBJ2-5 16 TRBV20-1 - TGCAGTGCCCCACCCGGTGGGATCTTCAGTGGGGAGACCCAGTACTTC CSAPPGGIFSGETQYF
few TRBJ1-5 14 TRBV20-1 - TGCAGTGCAACCCCTCGGGGGCTGCGAGAGCCCCAGCATTTT CSATPRGLREPQHF
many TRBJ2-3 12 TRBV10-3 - TGTGCCATCAGCCTCAGCACAGATACGCAGTATTTT CAISLSTDTQYF
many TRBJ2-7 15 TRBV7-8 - TGTGCCAGCAGCTTACTAGCGAGATTCAACTACGAGCAGTACTTC CASSLLARFNYEQYF
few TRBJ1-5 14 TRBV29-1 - TGCAGCGTCACTGCCGGGACGGGAGATCAGCCCCAGCATTTT CSVTAGTGDQPQHF
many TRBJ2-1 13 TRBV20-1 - TGCAGTCCTGGCCCGGACGGTACAAATGAGCAGTTCTTC CSPGPDGTNEQFF
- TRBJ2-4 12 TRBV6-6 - TGTGCCAGCAGTTACTCCGACTCGGCTCAGTACTTC CASSYSDSAQYF
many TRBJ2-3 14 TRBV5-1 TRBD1 TGCGCCAGCAGCAAGGGACAGGGGACAGATACGCAGTATTTT CASSKGQGTDTQYF
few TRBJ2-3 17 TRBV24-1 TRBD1 TGTGCCACCAGTGATCCCCTGGGACAGGGTAGGACAGATACGCAGTATTTT CATSDPLGQGRTDTQYF
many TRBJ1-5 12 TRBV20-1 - TGCAGTGCGAGATATAGCAATCAGCCCCAGCATTTT CSARYSNQPQHF
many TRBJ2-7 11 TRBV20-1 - TGCAGTGCTAGAATGCTCTACGAGCAGTACTTC CSARMLYEQYF
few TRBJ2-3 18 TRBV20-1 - TGCAGTGCGATTGGCCGGGGGAGAAATGTCCGGGACACAGATACGCAGTATTTT CSAIGRGRNVRDTDTQYF
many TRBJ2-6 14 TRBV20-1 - TGCAGTGCTAGCCAGAGCTCTGGGGCCAACGTCCTGACTTTC CSASQSSGANVLTF
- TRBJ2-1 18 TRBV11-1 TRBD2 TGTGCCAGCAGCCCCCCTTTTAGGCTAGCGGTCCGTAGAAGTGAGCAGTTCTTC CASSPPFRLAVRRSEQFF
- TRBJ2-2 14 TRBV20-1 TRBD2 TGCACCCTTCTAGCGGACGCGAACACCGGGGAGCTGTTTTTT CTLLADANTGELFF
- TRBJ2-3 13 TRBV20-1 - TGCAGTGCTAGAGCTCCGACCGCAGATACGCAGTATTTT CSARAPTADTQYF
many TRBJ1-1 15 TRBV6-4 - TGTGCCAGCAGTTCCTTTAGGGACGGGAACACTGAAGCTTTCTTT CASSSFRDGNTEAFF
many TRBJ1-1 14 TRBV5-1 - TGCGCCAGCAGCTTAGCGGACAGGAACACTGAAGCTTTCTTT CASSLADRNTEAFF
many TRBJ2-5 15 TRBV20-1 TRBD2 TGCAGTGCTAGAGATGGGGGGAGGGCCATCGGGACCCAGTACTTC CSARDGGRAIGTQYF
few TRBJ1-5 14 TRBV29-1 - TGCAGCGTTGCAGAGGCGAATAGCAATCAGCCCCAGCATTTT CSVAEANSNQPQHF
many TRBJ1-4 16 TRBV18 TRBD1 TGTGCCAGCTCACCACCCGGACAGGGACTAGGTGAAAAACTGTTTTTT CASSPPGQGLGEKLFF
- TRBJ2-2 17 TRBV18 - TGTGCCAGCTCACCAATGAACCCGAAGGTGGGGACCGGGGAGCTGTTTTTT CASSPMNPKVGTGELFF
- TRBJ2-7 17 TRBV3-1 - TGTGCCAGCAGCCAAGATTTCTTCACAGACACTTCCTACGAGCAGTACTTC CASSQDFFTDTSYEQYF
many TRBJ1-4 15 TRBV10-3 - TGTGCCATCAGTGCTCAGTCGGCGACTAATGAAAAACTGTTTTTT CAISAQSATNEKLFF
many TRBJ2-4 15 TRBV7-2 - TGTGCCAGCAGCGAACAGCCCCTAGCCAAAAACATTCAGTACTTC CASSEQPLAKNIQYF
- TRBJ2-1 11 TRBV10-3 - TGTGCCATCAGTGACGCATATGAGCAGTTCTTC CAISDAYEQFF
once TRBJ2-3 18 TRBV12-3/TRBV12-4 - TGTGCCATCAGTTTTAGGAGGGAGGAGCCCCCTAGCACAGATACGCAGTATTTT CAISFRREEPPSTDTQYF
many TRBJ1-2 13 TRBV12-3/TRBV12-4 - TGTGCCAGCAGTTCCGGTCCTAACTATGGCTACACCTTC CASSSGPNYGYTF
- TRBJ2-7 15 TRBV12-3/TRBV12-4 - TGTGCCAGCAGTCCAGGGGGGGACAAAATCTACGAGCAGTACTTC CASSPGGDKIYEQYF
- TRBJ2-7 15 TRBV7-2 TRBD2 TGTGCCAGCAGCTTAGATAGCGGGAGGGCCTACGAGCAGTACTTC CASSLDSGRAYEQYF
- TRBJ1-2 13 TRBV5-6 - TGTGCCAGCAGCTTGATGGGGGGATCTGGCTACACCTTC CASSLMGGSGYTF
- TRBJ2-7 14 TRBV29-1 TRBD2 TGCAGCGCCGGACAGCCGGGACTAGCGGACGAGCAGTACTTC CSAGQPGLADEQYF
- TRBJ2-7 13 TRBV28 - TGTGCCAGTCGGACAACGACAGATTACGAGCAGTACTTC CASRTTTDYEQYF
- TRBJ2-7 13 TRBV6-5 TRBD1 TGTGCCAGCAGTTATAGGACAGGCTACGAGCAGTACTTC CASSYRTGYEQYF
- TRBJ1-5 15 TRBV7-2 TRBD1 TGTGCCAGCGGAGACAGGGGTGGCGGCAATCAGCCCCAGCATTTT CASGDRGGGNQPQHF